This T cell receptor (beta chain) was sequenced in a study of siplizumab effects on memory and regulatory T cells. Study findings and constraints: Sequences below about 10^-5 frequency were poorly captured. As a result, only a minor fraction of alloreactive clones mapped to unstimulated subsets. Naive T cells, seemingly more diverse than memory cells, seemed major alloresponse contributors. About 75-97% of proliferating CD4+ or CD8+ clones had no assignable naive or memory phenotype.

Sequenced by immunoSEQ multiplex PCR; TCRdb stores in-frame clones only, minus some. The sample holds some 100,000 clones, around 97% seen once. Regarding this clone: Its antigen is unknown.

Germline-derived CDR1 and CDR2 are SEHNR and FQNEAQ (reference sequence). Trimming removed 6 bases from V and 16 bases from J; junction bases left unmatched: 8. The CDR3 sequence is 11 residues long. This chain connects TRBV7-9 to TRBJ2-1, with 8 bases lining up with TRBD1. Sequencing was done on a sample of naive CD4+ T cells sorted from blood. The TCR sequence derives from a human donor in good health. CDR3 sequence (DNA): TGTGCCAGCAGACAGACAGGGGCGTCATTCTTC. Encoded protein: CASRQTGASFF.